A selection of T cell receptor beta chains follows, all from one sample in a study of response to subunit inactivated influenza vaccine. TCRdb fed the RT-PCR reads into MiXCR, producing one record per CDR3 protein. This table has hundreds of thousands of distinct CDR3 sequences, roughly 25% appearing once. The source was CD4+ T cells sorted from PBMCs, collected 4 to 6 days after vaccination. Every receptor here comes from a man aged 50-59 years who received an inactivated influenza vaccine. Both conserved end residues are part of each CDR3. D genes are given only for firm matches. Size is omitted from some rows. Given values are once, few, many or a class for expanded clones.

abundance	d_gene	v_gene	j_gene	CDR3nt	CDR3aa
few	NA	TRBV7-2	TRBJ2-3	TGTGCCAGCAGCTTAACGCTGGGGTTCGCAGATACGCAGTATTTT	CASSLTLGFADTQYF
NA	NA	TRBV10-2	TRBJ2-1	TGCGCCAGCAGTGAAAGCCGGTTTGAGCAGTTCTTC	CASSESRFEQFF
NA	NA	TRBV24-1	TRBJ1-1	TGTGCCACCAAGGGAGGTGGGAACACTGAAGCTTTCTTT	CATKGGGNTEAFF
NA	NA	TRBV4-3	TRBJ1-5	TGCGCCAGCAGCCAAGATTTTGGCTCTAGGCAGCCCCAGCATTTT	CASSQDFGSRQPQHF
few	TRBD2	TRBV7-9	TRBJ2-1	TGTGCCAGCAGAAAAGCGGGGACCTACAATGAGCAGTTCTTC	CASRKAGTYNEQFF
few	NA	TRBV9	TRBJ2-3	TGTGCCAGCAGCGCAGCGGATAGCACAGATACGCAGTATTTT	CASSAADSTDTQYF
few	NA	TRBV30	TRBJ2-1	TGTGCCTGGAGTGTCTCCTACAATGAGCAGTTCTTC	CAWSVSYNEQFF
NA	NA	TRBV20-1	TRBJ2-3	TGCAGTGCTACTACCGGGACCCTACCTGCAGATACGCAGTATTTT	CSATTGTLPADTQYF
NA	TRBD2	TRBV20-1	TRBJ2-7	TGCAGTGGAAAGACGGCGGGGGTCTACGAGCAGTACTTC	CSGKTAGVYEQYF
NA	NA	TRBV23-1	TRBJ1-5	TGCGCCAGCAGTCATAGGCAGCTTTATAGCAATCAGCCCCAGCATTTT	CASSHRQLYSNQPQHF
few	TRBD2	TRBV6-1	TRBJ2-2	TGTGCCAGCAGCTCGACTAGCGGGGGCTACACCGGGGAGCTGTTTTTT	CASSSTSGGYTGELFF
NA	NA	TRBV20-1	TRBJ1-2	TGCAGTGCTAGCGTGAGTCCCATGGATGGCTACACCTTC	CSASVSPMDGYTF
NA	NA	TRBV11-2	TRBJ2-1	TGTGCCAGCAGCTTAGATCTAATCAATGAGCAGTTCTTC	CASSLDLINEQFF
NA	TRBD1	TRBV30	TRBJ2-5	TGTGCCTGGGCACAAGACAGGGTGGGTGAGACCCAGTACTTC	CAWAQDRVGETQYF
NA	NA	TRBV7-9	TRBJ1-6	TGTGCCAGCAGCTTAGCGTCAAACAATTCACCCCTCCACTTT	CASSLASNNSPLHF
once	NA	TRBV12-3/TRBV12-4	TRBJ2-7	TGTGCCAGCAGTGGTGGGGACCGGGAGCAGTACTTC	CASSGGDREQYF
NA	NA	TRBV6-1	TRBJ2-7	TGTGCCAGCAGGGGAATCGGGGCTAAGACCTACGAGCAGTACTTC	CASRGIGAKTYEQYF
few	TRBD2	TRBV20-1	TRBJ2-3	TGCAGTGCTAAAGGGACTAGCGGGACTGATACGCAGTATTTT	CSAKGTSGTDTQYF
NA	NA	TRBV3-1	TRBJ2-5	TGTGCCAGCGACAGGATGGGACGAGAGACCCAGTACTTC	CASDRMGRETQYF
few	NA	TRBV7-2	TRBJ2-6	TGTGCCAGCAGCTTAGGGGTCTTCTCTGGGGCCAACGTCCTGACTTTC	CASSLGVFSGANVLTF
NA	NA	TRBV11-2	TRBJ2-7	TGTGCCAGCAGCCCGGACGTGGGAAACTACGAGCAGTACTTC	CASSPDVGNYEQYF
NA	NA	TRBV20-1	TRBJ2-6	TGCAGTGCCCAGGACAGCTCTGGGGCCAACGTCCTGACTTTC	CSAQDSSGANVLTF
NA	TRBD2	TRBV20-1	TRBJ2-3	TGCAGTGCTGATGCCGGGACTAGCGTACCACATACGCAGTATTTT	CSADAGTSVPHTQYF
few	NA	TRBV12-3/TRBV12-4	TRBJ2-1	TGTGCCAGCAGTGATCCCTACAATGAGCAGTTCTTC	CASSDPYNEQFF
few	TRBD1	TRBV10-3	TRBJ2-2	TGTGCCATCAGTGAGTCGACAGGGTCGAGCACCGGGGAGCTGTTTTTT	CAISESTGSSTGELFF
NA	NA	TRBV19	TRBJ1-2	TGTGCCAGTAGTCAAGACAGGCGGTATGGCTACACCTTC	CASSQDRRYGYTF
NA	TRBD1	TRBV12-3/TRBV12-4	TRBJ1-4	TGTGCCAGCAGTTTCCAGGGGGTGGGTGAAAAACTGTTTTTT	CASSFQGVGEKLFF
NA	TRBD1	TRBV20-1	TRBJ2-5	TGCAGTGCTAGACCCCCGCAGGGGGTCGGGGAGACCCAGTACTTC	CSARPPQGVGETQYF
NA	TRBD2	TRBV7-9	TRBJ2-1	TGTGCCAGCAGCTTAGTTGGTCTAGCGGGAATCTACAATGAGCAGTTCTTC	CASSLVGLAGIYNEQFF
NA	NA	TRBV20-1	TRBJ1-1	TGCAGTGCTGCCCCCCTGGTGGGGGACACTGAAGCTTTCTTT	CSAAPLVGDTEAFF
NA	NA	TRBV7-6	TRBJ1-6	TGTGCCAGCAGCCTTGGGGGCGGACAGAATTCACCCCTCCACTTT	CASSLGGGQNSPLHF
NA	NA	TRBV3-1	TRBJ2-4	TGTGCCAGCAGCCAGAGGGCAGGAGGGATTCAGTACTTC	CASSQRAGGIQYF
few	NA	TRBV29-1	TRBJ2-7	TGCAGCGTTGAAGACGATGGGAGAGGGTACGAGCAGTACTTC	CSVEDDGRGYEQYF
NA	NA	TRBV12-3/TRBV12-4	TRBJ2-2	TGTGCCAGCAGTTTCCAAGCGAACACCGGGGAGCTGTTTTTT	CASSFQANTGELFF
NA	NA	TRBV12-3/TRBV12-4	TRBJ2-4	TGTGCCAGCAGTTTAAGGGCAGAAAACATTCAGTACTTC	CASSLRAENIQYF
NA	TRBD1	TRBV12-3/TRBV12-4	TRBJ1-2	TGTGCTAGCAGTCGAAATACCGGGACAGGGGACGGCTACACCTTC	CASSRNTGTGDGYTF
NA	NA	TRBV20-1	TRBJ1-1	TGCAGTGCTAGAGATCTTGAGAACACTGAAGCTTTCTTT	CSARDLENTEAFF
few	NA	TRBV15	TRBJ1-1	TGTGCCACCACGGTTTCAGGAAACACTGAAGCTTTCTTT	CATTVSGNTEAFF
few	NA	TRBV28	TRBJ2-1	TGTGCCAGCAGTCCGGGACCAAACAACAATGAGCAGTTCTTC	CASSPGPNNNEQFF
NA	TRBD1	TRBV11-2	TRBJ2-1	TGTGCCAGCAGCCCCGGGACAGGGATAGCTGAGCAGTTCTTC	CASSPGTGIAEQFF
NA	NA	TRBV7-2	TRBJ2-7	TGTGCCAGCAGCTTTTACGGAATCTCCTACGAGCAGTACTTC	CASSFYGISYEQYF
NA	TRBD2	TRBV20-1	TRBJ2-4	TGCAGTGCTAGAAATCTCCTCCTACTAGCGGGAGTGCGGTCCAAAAACATTCAGTACTTC	CSARNLLLLAGVRSKNIQYF
NA	NA	TRBV20-1	TRBJ2-7	TGCAGTGCTAGAGATGGCCGGGGTAGCGGCTACGAGCAGTACTTC	CSARDGRGSGYEQYF
few	NA	TRBV6-1	TRBJ1-1	TGTGCCAGCAGGGGATGGGGCACGCGACACACTGAAGCTTTCTTT	CASRGWGTRHTEAFF
few	TRBD2	TRBV9	TRBJ2-1	TGTGCCAGCAGCGTATCTAGCGGGGTTTTCAATGAGCAGTTCTTC	CASSVSSGVFNEQFF
NA	NA	TRBV12-3/TRBV12-4	TRBJ1-5	TGTGCCAGCAGTTTATCCAGGGCGTTCGGCAATCAGCCCCAGCATTTT	CASSLSRAFGNQPQHF
many	NA	TRBV29-1	TRBJ2-5	TGCAGCGTCGGACGGACCCAAGAGACCCAGTACTTC	CSVGRTQETQYF
NA	TRBD2	TRBV4-2	TRBJ2-3	TGTGCCAGCAGCCAAGAGATAGCGGGGGGGAGCACAGATACGCAGTATTTT	CASSQEIAGGSTDTQYF